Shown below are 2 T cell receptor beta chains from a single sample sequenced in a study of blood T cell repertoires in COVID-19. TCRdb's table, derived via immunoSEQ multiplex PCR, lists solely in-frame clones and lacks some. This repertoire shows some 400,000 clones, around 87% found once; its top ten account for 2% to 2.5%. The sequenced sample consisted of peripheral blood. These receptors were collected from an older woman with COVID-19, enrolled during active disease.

For the CDR3, the DNA is TGCGCCAGCAGCGCGACAGTCTATGGCTACACCTTC. Encoded protein: CASSATVYGYTF. J is TRBJ1-2 and V is TRBV5-1; D is possibly TRBD1 (5 bases). Germline-derived CDR1 and CDR2 are SGHRS and YFSETQ. Trimming cost V 4 bases and J 4 bases, with 8 bases left between them. The CDR3 runs to 12 residues. Variable domain in full (rest from reference TRBV5-1 and TRBJ1-2): KAGVTQTPRYLIKTRGQQVTLSCSPISGHRSVSWYQQTPGQGLQFLFEYFSETQRNKGNFPGRFSGRQFSNSRSEMNVSTLELGDSALYLCASSATVYGYTFGSGTRLTVV.

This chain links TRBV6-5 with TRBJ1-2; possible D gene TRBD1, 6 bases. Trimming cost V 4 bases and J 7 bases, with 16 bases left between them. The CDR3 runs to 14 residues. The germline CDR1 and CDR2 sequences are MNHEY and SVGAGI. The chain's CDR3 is CASSSTGSAPGYTF. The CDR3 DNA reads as TGTGCCAGCAGTTCTACAGGGTCTGCGCCTGGCTACACCTTC.